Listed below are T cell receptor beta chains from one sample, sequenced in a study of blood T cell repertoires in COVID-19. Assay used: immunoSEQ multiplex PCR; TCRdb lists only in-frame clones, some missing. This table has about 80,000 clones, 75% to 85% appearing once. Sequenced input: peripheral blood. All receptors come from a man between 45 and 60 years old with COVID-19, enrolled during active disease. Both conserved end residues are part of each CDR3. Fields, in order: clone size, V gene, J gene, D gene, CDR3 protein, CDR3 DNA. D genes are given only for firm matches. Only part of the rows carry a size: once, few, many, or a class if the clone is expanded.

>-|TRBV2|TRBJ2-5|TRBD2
CASSETGGRQGETQYF
TGTGCCAGCAGTGAAACTGGCGGGAGGCAAGGCGAGACCCAGTACTTC
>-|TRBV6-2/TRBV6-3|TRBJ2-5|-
CASSLQETQYF
TGTGCCAGCAGTCTCCAAGAGACCCAGTACTTC
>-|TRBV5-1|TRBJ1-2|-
CASSRDNNYGYTF
TGCGCCAGCAGCCGGGACAATAACTATGGCTACACCTTC
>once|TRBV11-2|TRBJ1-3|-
CASSLDGQIGNTIYF
TGTGCCAGCAGCTTAGACGGACAGATTGGAAACACCATATATTTT
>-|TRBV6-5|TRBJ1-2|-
CASSSRVANNYGYTF
TGTGCCAGCAGTTCCAGGGTCGCGAATAACTATGGCTACACCTTC
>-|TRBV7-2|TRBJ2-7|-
CASSFEQGYEQYF
TGTGCCAGCAGCTTTGAACAGGGCTACGAGCAGTACTTC
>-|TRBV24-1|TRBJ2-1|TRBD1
CATSDQQGAHNEQFF
TGTGCCACCAGTGATCAACAGGGGGCCCACAATGAGCAGTTCTTC
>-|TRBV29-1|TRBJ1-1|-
CSGGRSGSTEAFF
TGCAGCGGTGGACGGTCTGGGAGCACTGAAGCTTTCTTT
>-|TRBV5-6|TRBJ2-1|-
CASSLTVYNEQFF
TGTGCCAGCAGCTTGACAGTCTACAATGAGCAGTTCTTC
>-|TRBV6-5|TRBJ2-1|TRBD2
CASIGTSYNEQFF
TGTGCCAGCATTGGGACTAGTTACAATGAGCAGTTCTTC
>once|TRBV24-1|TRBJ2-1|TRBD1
CATSDRTGRNNEQFF
TGTGCCACCAGTGACAGGACAGGGAGGAACAATGAGCAGTTCTTC
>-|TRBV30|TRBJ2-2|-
CAWRLATRDTGELFF
TGTGCCTGGAGGCTAGCTACCCGAGACACCGGGGAGCTGTTTTTT
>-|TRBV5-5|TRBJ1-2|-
CASSFRQAIYGYTF
TGTGCCAGCAGCTTCCGACAGGCCATATATGGCTACACCTTC
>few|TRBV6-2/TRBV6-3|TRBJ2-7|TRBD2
CASSTLLRLAGDHEQYF
TGTGCCAGCAGCACTCTCCTTAGACTAGCGGGAGACCACGAGCAGTACTTC